This T cell receptor beta chain was retrieved from a study of memory CD4+ T cells and cytomegalovirus serostatus. The overall study: Of the healthy Belgian adults, under 10 were CMV seropositive and 24 seronegative. Regarding the study as a whole: Suggested: most of the CMV-linked TCR signature lies in CD4+ memory cells.

Single viable CD3+CD4+CD8-CD45RO+ cells were sorted as the memory CD4+ T cells. Donors' CMV status reflects serum IgG against pp150, pp28, p38, p52. Of note for this clone: Its target is unknown.

Under the authors' procedure: After removing out-of-frame reads, under 2.5 million distinct TCRbeta sequences remained. Profiling relied on immunoSEQ multiplex PCR, and the TCRdb table lists in-frame clones only, not all of them. The V and J calls and clone size come from that table; D and trimming were worked out from the DNA. The sample gives under 55,000 clones, 83% of which show up once; roughly 2% is in the top ten. This CDR3 region has 12 residues. Germline-derived CDR1 and CDR2 are MNHEY and SMNVEV (reference sequence). Trimming pared 6 bases from V and 15 bases from J, leaving 18 bases between.

The rearrangement links TRBV27 to TRBJ2-1; D is undetermined. Specimen: memory CD4+ T cells from blood. The source of this sequence is an adult in good health and CMV-seropositive. The CDR3 coding sequence is TGTGCCAGCAGATCTAGGACGGCACCGGCGTTCTTC. Translated, it gives CASRSRTAPAFF.